The 21 T cell receptor beta chains reported below all come from one sample, sequenced in a study of blood T cell repertoires in COVID-19. Measured with immunoSEQ multiplex PCR; TCRdb has only the in-frame clones, and not every one. The sample has about 170,000 clones; roughly 80% are singletons. Sequencing used PBMCs or T cells enriched from blood (not recorded which). The receptors were gathered from a man aged 50-60 years who had recovered from COVID-19.

The chain recombines TRBV9 with TRBJ2-4; weak D call: TRBD2 (6 bases). This CDR3 spans 17 amino acids. Germline CDR1 reads SGDLS; CDR2 reads YYNGEE. Trimming took 3 bases from V and 0 from J, leaving 16 bases between them. CDR3 DNA: TGTGCCAGCAGCGGCCGGGACTTAGGGGTAGCCAAAAACATTCAGTACTTC. Residues: CASSGRDLGVAKNIQYF. The whole variable domain, filled in from reference TRBV9 and TRBJ2-4, reads DSGVTQTPKHLITATGQRVTLRCSPRSGDLSVYWYQQSLDQGLQFLIQYYNGEERAKGNILERFSAQQFPDLHSELNLSSLELGDSALYFCASSGRDLGVAKNIQYFGAGTRLSVL.

The chain couples TRBV7-3 to TRBJ2-5; 9 nucleotides agree with TRBD1. J gave up 5 bases and V 4 bases, and 8 bases lay outside the gene matches. The CDR3 has 15 amino acids. The V gene's germline CDR1 is SGHTA and CDR2 FQGTGA. The CDR3: CASSSTGGAWETQYF. The DNA of the CDR3 is TGTGCCAGCAGCTCAACAGGGGGCGCGTGGGAGACCCAGTACTTC.

This clone was seen more than once but under ten times. The rearrangement joins TRBV10-1 to TRBJ2-3, with 10 bases matching TRBD2. Unmatched junction bases numbered 4, after V lost 6 bases and J lost 1 base. The CDR3 is 15 amino acids. Germline CDR1 WNHNN, CDR2 SYGVQD (reference sequence). The CDR3 nucleotides read TGCGCCAGCAGCCCCGGGACTAGCGGCACAGATACGCAGTATTTT. Translated, it gives CASSPGTSGTDTQYF.

The rearrangement links TRBV27 to TRBJ1-6; no reliable D call. The CDR3 extends over 12 amino acids. With 4 bases removed from V and 9 bases from J, the gap between germline ends came to 7 bases. Germline-derived CDR1 and CDR2 are MNHEY and SMNVEV (reference sequence). This CDR3 reads CASSSSGSPLHF. CDR3 DNA sequence: TGTGCCAGCAGTTCCTCAGGTTCACCCCTCCACTTT.

The chain joins TRBV6-1 to TRBJ2-7; maybe TRBD1 (5 bases). Per germline, CDR1 MNHNS and CDR2 SASEGT. V lost 3 bases and J 2 bases, leaving 8 bases between the germline ends. The CDR3 sequence is 13 residues long. CDR3 DNA: TGTGCCAGCAGTGATGACAGCACCTACGAGCAGTACTTC. As protein: CASSDDSTYEQYF.

The V and J genes are TRBV10-3 and TRBJ2-1, with 7 bases aligning to TRBD2. The CDR3 consists of 16 residues. In germline, CDR1 is ENHRY, CDR2 SYGVKD. The junction had 11 bases not matched to a gene; V was cut back by 4 bases and J by 5 bases. CDR3 protein: CAISATLAGEDNEQFF. The CDR3 DNA sequence: TGTGCCATCAGTGCGACCCTCGCGGGGGAGGACAATGAGCAGTTCTTC.

This clone appeared once. This chain joins TRBV6-2 or TRBV6-3 and TRBJ2-7; D not resolved. V lost 4 bases to trimming and J lost 0 bases, with 10 bases between them. Germline CDR1 is MNHEY and CDR2 is SVGEGT. The CDR3 sequence is 14 residues long. CDR3 amino acids: CASSLVGSSYEQYF. The CDR3 DNA sequence: TGTGCCAGCAGTTTGGTCGGGTCCTCCTACGAGCAGTACTTC.

This chain joins TRBV2 and TRBJ1-1; no clear D gene. The V gene lost 7 bases and the J gene lost 7 bases, with 13 bases spanning the gap. This CDR3 region has 12 residues. Per germline, CDR1 SNHLY and CDR2 FYNNEI. CDR3 DNA: TGTGCCAGCAAGACGGATAGACTTGAAGCTTTCTTT. Encoded protein: CASKTDRLEAFF.

This clone was counted a few times. This chain uses TRBV6-5 with TRBJ1-5; 8 bases are a match to TRBD1. V gave up 8 bases and J gave up 6 bases; unmatched junction bases: 9. The germline gives CDR1 MNHEY, CDR2 SVGAGI. This CDR3 comprises 14 residues. CDR3 sequence (DNA): TGTGCCAGCCGGGACAGGCCGGCCGGTCAGCCCCAGCATTTT. Translating it yields CASRDRPAGQPQHF.

This chain uses TRBV7-9 with TRBJ1-1; D uncertain. V lost 5 bases to trimming and J lost 1 base, with 11 bases between them. Germline assignment: CDR1 SEHNR and CDR2 FQNEAQ (reference sequence). CDR3 length: 14 residues. The CDR3 loop reads CASSPGLSNTEAFF. The CDR3 DNA follows: TGTGCCAGCAGCCCAGGCCTTTCGAACACTGAAGCTTTCTTT.

CDR3 DNA: TGCGCCAGTACTGGGACTCTACCCGGCACCGGGGAGCTGTTTTTT. Residues: CASTGTLPGTGELFF. This rearrangement joins TRBV5-1 to TRBJ2-2; D is possibly TRBD2 (6 bases). CDR3 length: 15 amino acids. Trimming removed 8 bases from V and 4 bases from J, with 18 bases in between. The germline gives CDR1 SGHRS, CDR2 YFSETQ.

The gene calls are TRBV18 and TRBJ2-3; TRBD2 agrees at 9 bases. The CDR3 has 19 amino acids. CDR1 KGHSH and CDR2 LQKENI come from the germline V gene. The V segment lost 0 bases and the J segment 1 base; nucleotides outside the gene matches: 11. In DNA, the CDR3 is TGTGCCAGCTCACCACCGACCAGCGGGGGGCTCCTACGCACAGATACGCAGTATTTT. Protein sequence: CASSPPTSGGLLRTDTQYF. Full variable domain (rest looked up from reference TRBV18 and TRBJ2-3): NAGVMQNPRHLVRRRGQEARLRCSPMKGHSHVYWYRQLPEEGLKFMVYLQKENIIDESGMPKERFSAEFPKEGPSILRIQQVVRGDSAAYFCASSPPTSGGLLRTDTQYFGPGTRLTVL.

J is TRBJ2-4 and V is TRBV11-2, with TRBD2 as a possible D gene (5 bases). Germline CDR1 is SGHAT and CDR2 is FQNNGV. CDR3 length equals 16 residues. The ends were cut back, 1 base at V and 2 bases at J, with 12 bases in the middle. CDR3 DNA: TGTGCCAGCAGCTTAGGGTCCACGGGGTCCAAAAACATTCAGTACTTC. It codes for CASSLGSTGSKNIQYF.

The gene calls are TRBV18 and TRBJ2-3; maybe TRBD2 (6 bases). The germline V gene encodes CDR1 KGHSH and CDR2 LQKENI. V was cut by 2 bases and J by 5 bases, with 11 bases left in between. CDR3 length equals 14 residues. Here the CDR3 DNA reads TGTGCCAGCTCACCAAGCGGGCTGGGAGATACGCAGTATTTT. Protein: CASSPSGLGDTQYF. Together with reference TRBV18 and TRBJ2-3, the CDR3 gives the full variable domain: NAGVMQNPRHLVRRRGQEARLRCSPMKGHSHVYWYRQLPEEGLKFMVYLQKENIIDESGMPKERFSAEFPKEGPSILRIQQVVRGDSAAYFCASSPSGLGDTQYFGPGTRLTVL.

The gene calls are TRBV18 and TRBJ2-5, with D possibly being TRBD2 (6 bases). The CDR3 extends over 15 amino acids. Per the germline V gene, CDR1 is KGHSH and CDR2 is LQKENI. V shed 11 bases and J shed 5 bases, with 24 bases lying between them. For the CDR3, the DNA is TGTGCCTCAACCCGGGGGTCCTCCGGATTTGAGACCCAGTACTTC. It encodes CASTRGSSGFETQYF.

This clone appeared a single time. This sequence joins TRBV29-1 and TRBJ1-2; TRBD1 matches 7 bases. This CDR3 region has 12 residues. The V gene end was trimmed by 6 bases and the J gene end by 8 bases; junction bases not matched to a gene: 9. The germline V gene encodes CDR1 SQVTM and CDR2 ANQGSEA. CDR3 sequence: CSVSGTVSGYTF. The CDR3 coding sequence is TGCAGCGTGTCCGGGACAGTTAGCGGCTACACCTTC.

The chain has TRBV2 and TRBJ1-6; 9 bases align to TRBD1. The CDR3 covers 13 residues. Per germline, CDR1 SNHLY and CDR2 FYNNEI. The J segment lost 10 bases and the V segment lost 4 bases, leaving 2 bases of the junction unmatched. In DNA, the CDR3 is TGTGCCAGCAGTGGGGGACAGGGCTCACCCCTCCACTTT. Protein sequence: CASSGGQGSPLHF. The full variable domain, with the rest looked up from reference TRBV2 and TRBJ1-6, is EPEVTQTPSHQVTQMGQEVILRCVPISNHLYFYWYRQILGQKVEFLVSFYNNEISEKSEIFDDQFSVERPDGSNFTLKIRSTKLEDSAMYFCASSGGQGSPLHFGNGTRLTVT.

J is TRBJ1-1 and V is TRBV4-1; D is perhaps TRBD1 (6 bases). The CDR3 spans 15 residues. CDR1 is MGHRA, CDR2 YSYEKL, per germline. Trimming took 4 bases from V and 1 from J, leaving 13 bases between them. CDR3 loop: CASSPLGRGNTEAFF. The DNA of the CDR3 is TGCGCCAGCAGCCCGCTCGGCAGGGGGAACACTGAAGCTTTCTTT.

The chain combines TRBV4-1 with TRBJ2-5; D is unresolved. V was clipped by 0 bases and J by 1 base, with 9 bases between them. This CDR3 comprises 15 residues. Germline lookup yields CDR1 MGHRA and CDR2 YSYEKL. CDR3 protein: CASSQELRVQETQYF. The CDR3 DNA reads TGCGCCAGCAGCCAAGAGCTGCGTGTCCAAGAGACCCAGTACTTC.

This chain links TRBV2 with TRBJ1-5; 7 bases agree with TRBD1. Germline trimming cut 4 bases from V and 7 bases from J; bases unmatched to any gene: 10. This CDR3 has 15 amino acids. Germline assignment: CDR1 SNHLY and CDR2 FYNNEI. The CDR3 spells CASSAPRGTRQPQHF. The CDR3 bases are TGTGCCAGCAGTGCCCCCAGGGGGACTCGGCAGCCCCAGCATTTT.

This clone was seen a handful of times. The J gene is TRBJ1-2, the V gene TRBV5-6; D gene unclear. The CDR3 has 15 amino acids. Per germline, CDR1 SGHDT and CDR2 YYEEEE. V gave up 0 bases and J gave up 4 bases, with 13 bases separating them. The CDR3: CASSLVGVSLYGYTF. CDR3 nucleotide sequence: TGTGCCAGCAGCTTGGTCGGGGTCTCACTCTATGGCTACACCTTC.